The next 24 T cell receptor beta chains were all read from a single sample in a study of shared clonotypes between healthy human individuals. Method: immunoSEQ multiplex PCR; TCRdb's copy keeps in-frame clones and lacks some. The repertoire holds about 2.4 million clones, with over 85% as singletons. The sample was naive CD4+ T cells from PBMCs. Subset: CD45RA+ positively selected. The receptors come from a man aged 18 to 29 in good health. Some clones in this sample may be carry-over from other donors' samples.

CDR3 sequence reads: CAWTQGAGYQPQHF. The CDR3 DNA sequence: TGTGCCTGGACGCAGGGGGCCGGATATCAGCCCCAGCATTTT. This chain joins TRBV30 and TRBJ1-5, with 8 bases aligning to TRBD1. V shed 4 bases and J 5 bases; nucleotides not matched to a gene: 7. Germline CDR1 reads GTSNPN; CDR2 reads SVGIG (reference sequence). CDR3 length: 14 residues.

The V and J genes are TRBV19 and TRBJ2-5, with TRBD2 matching over 11 bases. CDR1 LNHDA and CDR2 SQIVND come from the germline V gene (reference sequence). With 8 bases clipped from V and 5 bases from J, the junction kept 16 bases outside the gene matches. The CDR3 has 17 amino acids. CDR3 loop: CASDYWGTSGREETQYF. The CDR3 DNA reads as TGTGCCAGTGATTATTGGGGGACTAGCGGAAGAGAGGAGACCCAGTACTTC.

This sequence joins TRBV4-1 and TRBJ2-2; D gene unclear. The length of the CDR3 is 17 residues. Trimming cost V 5 bases and J 0 bases, with 16 bases left between them. The germline V gene has CDR1 MGHRA and CDR2 YSYEKL. The DNA for the CDR3 is TGCGCCAGCAGCGAAACGGGCTCCACTTCGAACACCGGGGAGCTGTTTTTT. Its translation is CASSETGSTSNTGELFF.

On this clone: This CDR3 is also generated by other DNA sequences in the sample. This chain links TRBV28 with TRBJ2-2; D is uncertain. V dropped 5 bases and J dropped 5 bases, with 9 bases sitting between them. Germline V gene sequence: CDR1 MDHEN, CDR2 SYDVKM. The CDR3 has 13 amino acids. CDR3 sequence: CASSPGGTGELFF. CDR3 bases: TGTGCCAGCAGTCCCGGCGGTACCGGGGAGCTGTTTTTT. The whole variable domain, filled in from reference TRBV28 and TRBJ2-2, reads DVKVTQSSRYLVKRTGEKVFLECVQDMDHENMFWYRQDPGLGLRLIYFSYDVKMKEKGDIPEGYSVSREKKERFSLILESASTNQTSMYLCASSPGGTGELFFGEGSRLTVL.

This chain uses TRBV7-3 with TRBJ2-3, with TRBD1 as a possible D gene (6 bases). V was shortened by 2 bases and J by 6 bases, with 12 bases between the two germline ends. The CDR3 covers 14 residues. CDR1 and CDR2 (germline): SGHTA, FQGTGA. As DNA, the CDR3 is TGTGCCAGCAGCTTAGTACAGGGAGTGGATACGCAGTATTTT. Encoded protein: CASSLVQGVDTQYF.

This clone was seen once. The rearrangement uses TRBV5-8 and TRBJ2-2; tentative D call: TRBD2 (5 bases). The length of the CDR3 is 17 residues. The germline V gene has CDR1 SGHTS and CDR2 YDEGEE. V lost 0 bases and J 4 bases, leaving 16 bases between the germline ends. This chain's CDR3 is CASSLARLRGGTGELFF. DNA for the CDR3: TGTGCCAGCAGCTTGGCTCGCCTCCGGGGTGGCACCGGGGAGCTGTTTTTT.

This chain joins TRBV6-5 and TRBJ1-4; D not certain. Germline CDR1 reads MNHEY; CDR2 reads SVGAGI. The CDR3 totals 15 residues. V dropped 6 bases and J dropped 0 bases, with 11 bases sitting between them. The CDR3 region has the DNA TGTGCCAGCAGCCGATACAGAGCAACTAATGAAAAACTGTTTTTT. The encoded protein is CASSRYRATNEKLFF.

The J gene is TRBJ2-1, the V gene TRBV19; weak D call: TRBD1 (5 bases). The V end was cut by 8 bases, the J end by 7 bases, with 9 bases between. Looked up from germline, CDR1 is LNHDA and CDR2 is SQIVND (reference sequence). This CDR3 contains 11 residues. CDR3 nucleotide sequence: TGTGCCAGTGCACAGGAGAATGAGCAGTTCTTC. Protein sequence: CASAQENEQFF.

J is TRBJ1-1 and V is TRBV7-9, with D unclear. Trimming removed 3 bases from V and 0 bases from J, with 23 bases in between. Germline V gene sequence: CDR1 SEHNR, CDR2 FQNEAQ (reference sequence). The CDR3 is made up of 19 amino acids. CDR3 sequence: CASSFGLSWSDPMNTEAFF. The DNA of the CDR3 is TGTGCCAGCAGCTTCGGACTATCCTGGTCGGACCCCATGAACACTGAAGCTTTCTTT.

This chain links TRBV30 with TRBJ2-7, with 9 bases fitting TRBD1. Germline lookup yields CDR1 GTSNPN and CDR2 SVGIG (reference sequence). This CDR3 has 13 residues. Germline trimming cut 5 bases from V and 3 bases from J; bases unmatched to any gene: 5. The CDR3 here is CAWGGQGNYEQYF. In DNA form, the CDR3 reads TGTGCCTGGGGGGGACAGGGAAACTACGAGCAGTACTTC.

V gene TRBV28 combines with J gene TRBJ2-7; maybe TRBD1 (6 bases). Trimming pared 4 bases from V and 0 bases from J, leaving 19 bases between. CDR3 length equals 17 residues. Germline CDR1 and CDR2: MDHEN and SYDVKM. The DNA of the CDR3 is TGTGCCAGCAGTTCCCCGGGCCGAGGACAGAGCTCCTACGAGCAGTACTTC. Translation: CASSSPGRGQSSYEQYF.

The J gene is TRBJ2-7, the V gene TRBV5-4; TRBD2 agrees at 16 bases. Germline V gene sequence: CDR1 SGHNT, CDR2 YYREEE (reference sequence). Losses at the gene ends were 1 base for V and 7 bases for J; bases not matched to a gene: 8. This CDR3 has 17 amino acids. The CDR3 sequence: CASSLPGTSGRAAEQYF. Written as DNA, the CDR3 is TGTGCCAGCAGCTTGCCCGGGACTAGCGGGAGGGCCGCGGAGCAGTACTTC.

This chain joins TRBV28 and TRBJ2-7; 10 bases align to TRBD2. J lost 1 base, V lost 2 bases, and 5 bases had no gene match. This CDR3 is 16 amino acids long. Germline V gene sequence: CDR1 MDHEN, CDR2 SYDVKM. CDR3 in amino acids: CASSLGASGSSYEQYF. CDR3 in DNA: TGTGCCAGCAGTTTAGGAGCTAGCGGGAGTTCCTACGAGCAGTACTTC. The full variable domain, its missing parts supplied by reference TRBV28 and TRBJ2-7, is DVKVTQSSRYLVKRTGEKVFLECVQDMDHENMFWYRQDPGLGLRLIYFSYDVKMKEKGDIPEGYSVSREKKERFSLILESASTNQTSMYLCASSLGASGSSYEQYFGPGTRLTVT.

This chain links TRBV19 with TRBJ1-5; tentative D call: TRBD1 (5 bases). V was clipped by 3 bases and J by 2 bases, with 11 bases between them. The CDR3 totals 15 residues. Germline V gene lookup returns CDR1 LNHDA and CDR2 SQIVND (reference sequence). In DNA form, the CDR3 reads TGTGCCAGTAGTATGCTGGGGGGAGGCAATCAGCCCCAGCATTTT. It specifies CASSMLGGGNQPQHF.

The chain carries TRBV29-1 and TRBJ2-7; TRBD1 matches 10 bases. The CDR3 is 13 residues long. The J segment lost 6 bases and the V segment lost 3 bases, leaving 5 bases of the junction unmatched. In germline, CDR1 is SQVTM, CDR2 ANQGSEA. The CDR3 sequence is CSVEGQGQREQYF. Here the CDR3 DNA reads TGCAGCGTTGAGGGACAGGGGCAACGCGAGCAGTACTTC.

The chain is built from TRBV28 and TRBJ1-4; possibly TRBD1 for D (6 bases). Germline CDR1 and CDR2: MDHEN and SYDVKM. This CDR3 contains 14 residues. V was clipped by 6 bases and J by 8 bases, with 16 bases between them. CDR3 sequence reads: CASRGAGVGEKLFF. CDR3 sequence (DNA): TGTGCCAGCAGGGGGGCAGGGGTAGGAGAAAAACTGTTTTTT.

This clone appeared once. The chain carries TRBV15 and TRBJ2-1, with 12 bases identical to TRBD2. CDR1 is LNHNV, CDR2 YYDKDF, per germline (reference sequence). This CDR3 spans 17 amino acids. Unmatched junction bases numbered 5, after V lost 1 base and J lost 4 bases. CDR3 amino acids: CATSRGLAGGPYNEQFF. CDR3 bases: TGTGCCACCAGCAGAGGGCTAGCGGGAGGGCCGTACAATGAGCAGTTCTTC.

Concerning this clone: Different DNA sequences within this sample yield the same CDR3. The chain joins TRBV28 to TRBJ2-1; 8 bases agree with TRBD1. The CDR3 length is 15 residues. The V segment lost 4 bases and the J segment 1 base; nucleotides outside the gene matches: 3. CDR1 MDHEN and CDR2 SYDVKM come from the germline V gene. CDR3 DNA sequence: TGTGCCAGCAGTTCACGGACAGGGTCCTACAATGAGCAGTTCTTC. Protein sequence: CASSSRTGSYNEQFF.

The chain employs TRBV19 and TRBJ2-7, with D possibly being TRBD1 or TRBD2 (5 bases each). Trimming removed 8 bases from V and 3 bases from J, with 11 bases in between. The germline CDR1 and CDR2 sequences are LNHDA and SQIVND (reference sequence). The CDR3 covers 12 residues. The CDR3 sequence is CASGTWGYEQYF. CDR3 in DNA: TGTGCCAGTGGGACGTGGGGCTACGAGCAGTACTTC.

The V and J genes are TRBV5-1 and TRBJ2-7; 9 bases fit TRBD1. CDR1 is SGHRS, CDR2 YFSETQ, per germline. The length of the CDR3 is 15 residues. Trimming cost V 4 bases and J 4 bases; bases outside gene matches: 9. Here the CDR3 reads CASSSLGQGQYEQYF. Written as DNA, the CDR3 is TGCGCCAGCAGCAGCCTAGGACAGGGGCAATACGAGCAGTACTTC.

The V gene is TRBV30, the J gene TRBJ2-1; no definite D call. Looked up from germline, CDR1 is GTSNPN and CDR2 is SVGIG (reference sequence). V was clipped by 4 bases and J by 10 bases, with 20 bases between them. The CDR3 length is 14 residues. CDR3 nucleotides: TGTGCCTGGACCCTGTACGGGTTCATAGGAGAGCAGTTCTTC. It is translated as CAWTLYGFIGEQFF.

The chain combines TRBV10-1 with TRBJ2-3; possible D gene TRBD2, 5 bases. Germline loops: CDR1 WNHNN, CDR2 SYGVQD (reference sequence). The V gene lost 0 bases and the J gene lost 2 bases, with 9 bases spanning the gap. The CDR3 loop spans 15 amino acids. The CDR3 coding sequence is TGCGCCAGCAGTGAGTCAAGCGGTACCACAGATACGCAGTATTTT. Amino acid sequence: CASSESSGTTDTQYF.

The chain couples TRBV28 to TRBJ1-3; 7 nucleotides match TRBD1. CDR3 size: 17 residues. V lost 7 bases to trimming and J lost 0 bases; unmatched junction nucleotides: 12. CDR1 is MDHEN and CDR2 is SYDVKM in the germline V gene. The CDR3 region is CASKMGGQMSSGNTIYF. Here the CDR3 DNA reads TGTGCCAGCAAAATGGGGGGACAGATGAGCTCTGGAAACACCATATATTTT. The entire variable domain, with the rest obtained from reference TRBV28 and TRBJ1-3, is as follows: DVKVTQSSRYLVKRTGEKVFLECVQDMDHENMFWYRQDPGLGLRLIYFSYDVKMKEKGDIPEGYSVSREKKERFSLILESASTNQTSMYLCASKMGGQMSSGNTIYFGEGSWLTVV.

The chain employs TRBV28 and TRBJ1-2; weak D call: TRBD1 (5 bases). The germline V gene encodes CDR1 MDHEN and CDR2 SYDVKM. This CDR3 contains 14 residues. V lost 2 bases to trimming and J lost 4 bases, with 11 bases between them. CDR3 DNA sequence: TGTGCCAGCAGTTTAGGGGGGTGGGCCTATGGCTACACCTTC. Translated: CASSLGGWAYGYTF.